These 11 T cell receptor beta chains share one sample of origin, sequenced in a study of blood T cell repertoires in COVID-19. The repertoire was sequenced with immunoSEQ multiplex PCR; TCRdb's copy has only in-frame clones and lacks some. Of 150,000 to 200,000 clones listed, around 73% were seen once; the top ten hold about 18%. Sequenced input: PBMCs or T cells enriched from blood (not recorded which). The receptors shown here come from a woman aged 45 to 65 who had recovered from COVID-19.

The V call is TRBV5-6, the J call TRBJ1-6, with 9 positions matching TRBD1. CDR3 length: 16 amino acids. The germline V gene has CDR1 SGHDT and CDR2 YYEEEE. Trimming at V came to 3 bases and at J to 6 bases, leaving 7 bases not matched to a gene. The CDR3 DNA reads as TGTGCCAGCAGCTCAGGACAGGGGTTCTCTAATTCACCCCTCCACTTT. Its translation is CASSSGQGFSNSPLHF.

The V gene is TRBV18, the J gene TRBJ1-6; TRBD1 matches 7 bases. Losses at the gene ends were 6 bases for V and 10 bases for J; bases not matched to a gene: 9. CDR3 length: 14 residues. The germline V gene encodes CDR1 KGHSH and CDR2 LQKENI. This CDR3 is CASSGQDRDSPLHF. DNA for the CDR3: TGTGCCAGCTCGGGACAAGACAGGGACTCACCCCTCCACTTT.

The V and J genes are TRBV28 and TRBJ1-2; D gene uncertain. Trimming took off 3 bases at V and 8 bases at J, with 7 bases between the two ends. The length of the CDR3 is 11 residues. Per germline, CDR1 MDHEN and CDR2 SYDVKM. CDR3 sequence reads: CASSLPTGYTF. The CDR3 bases are TGTGCCAGCAGTTTGCCGACAGGCTACACCTTC.

The gene calls are TRBV6-4 and TRBJ1-2; 9 bases align to TRBD1. With V trimmed by 6 bases and J by 4 bases, 9 bases remained unmatched. CDR3 length: 15 residues. Germline V gives CDR1 MRHNA, CDR2 SNTAGT. This chain's CDR3 is CASSPAGQGSYGYTF. CDR3 DNA sequence: TGTGCCAGCAGCCCCGCGGGACAGGGATCCTATGGCTACACCTTC.

Remarks on this clone: This could be a read error, since a much larger clone is one nucleotide away. The chain combines TRBV7-3 with TRBJ2-7, with D tentatively TRBD2 (6 bases). The V end lost 5 bases, the J end lost 4 bases, and 12 bases lay between the germline ends. Per germline, CDR1 SGHTA and CDR2 FQGTGA. The CDR3 runs 13 residues. The CDR3 nucleotides read TGTGCCAGCAGCCCCGGGACTTTTTACGAGCAGTACTTC. Translating gives CASSPGTFYEQYF.

This clone came up a few times. The J gene is TRBJ2-1, the V gene TRBV4-2, with D possibly matching TRBD1 (5 bases). This CDR3 comprises 15 residues. Germline V gene sequence: CDR1 LGHNA, CDR2 YNFKEQ. V gave up 0 bases and J gave up 9 bases, with 15 bases separating them. The CDR3 DNA sequence: TGTGCCAGCAGCCAAGATAGGGGCCCTCCCCCTGAGCAGTTCTTC. It yields the protein CASSQDRGPPPEQFF.

The gene calls are TRBV9 and TRBJ2-1; 13 bases match TRBD2. This CDR3 has 17 residues. CDR1 and CDR2 (germline): SGDLS, YYNGEE. J lost 0 bases, V lost 2 bases, and 2 bases had no gene match. The CDR3 sequence is CASSVGLAGSSYNEQFF. As DNA, the CDR3 is TGTGCCAGCAGCGTGGGACTAGCGGGAAGCTCCTACAATGAGCAGTTCTTC.

The chain is built from TRBV2 and TRBJ1-6; tentative D call: TRBD1 (5 bases). This CDR3 comprises 15 residues. V was cut by 9 bases and J by 0 bases, with 12 bases left in between. Germline lookup yields CDR1 SNHLY and CDR2 FYNNEI. The CDR3 loop reads CASGQASSYNSPLHF. The CDR3 DNA follows: TGTGCCAGTGGACAAGCGAGCTCCTATAATTCACCCCTCCACTTT.

This clone has a single count. The chain links TRBV19 to TRBJ2-7; 7 nucleotides align to TRBD1. This CDR3 has 16 amino acids. J was trimmed by 1 base and V by 5 bases; bases with no gene match: 11. Germline loops: CDR1 LNHDA, CDR2 SQIVND (reference sequence). Written as DNA, the CDR3 is TGTGCCAGTAGTTCCCTTATGACAGGGATTTCCTACGAGCAGTACTTC. Translated: CASSSLMTGISYEQYF.

V usage is TRBV3-1 (or the pseudogene TRBV3-2) and J usage is TRBJ1-2; unclear D gene. The CDR3 has 14 amino acids. The V end was cut by 0 bases, the J end by 3 bases, with 8 bases between. Germline CDR1 reads LGHDT; CDR2 reads YNNKEL (reference sequence). The CDR3, as DNA: TGTGCCAGCAGCCAAGATCTCGGAGACTATGGCTACACCTTC. The encoded protein is CASSQDLGDYGYTF.

The V call is TRBV7-9, the J call TRBJ1-1, with a weak D call TRBD1 (5 bases). CDR1 is SEHNR, CDR2 FQNEAQ, per germline (reference sequence). Trimming pared 4 bases from V and 5 bases from J, leaving 8 bases between. This CDR3 comprises 12 residues. CDR3 sequence: CASSSGGTEAFF. CDR3 nucleotides: TGTGCCAGCAGCTCGGGGGGGACTGAAGCTTTCTTT.